What follows is one T cell receptor (beta chain) and its context. Sequencing was performed with immunoSEQ multiplex PCR; in TCRdb, only in-frame clones are kept and a portion is missing. The table shows about 120,000 clones, with around four fifths occurring only once. The sample comes from a study of blood T cell repertoires in COVID-19. Germline V gene data show CDR1 as SGHTA and CDR2 as FQGTGA. V lost 1 base and J lost 7, with 17 bases in between. The CDR3 is 16 amino acids. The sequenced sample consisted of peripheral blood. The V call is TRBV7-3, the J call TRBJ2-1; possible D gene TRBD2, 5 bases. The TCR sequence derives from a man in his 60s with acute or convalescent COVID-19. The CDR3 region is CASSLSPTAARNEQFF. Here the CDR3 DNA reads TGTGCCAGCAGCTTAAGCCCTACAGCGGCGAGGAATGAGCAGTTCTTC.